This TCR beta chain appears in the sequencing data of a study of shared clonotypes between healthy human individuals. Study findings and constraints: Investigators collected only blood, and repertoires in tissues likely differ. It was the few donors that limited the genetic and exposure-history diversity represented.

This table comes from immunoSEQ multiplex PCR, and its TCRdb copy is limited to in-frame clones, with some not included. The sample includes fewer than 2.5 million clones, 93% of them seen just once. On this clone: Antigen: not known.

Trimming left V 1 base short and J 11 bases short, with 8 bases between. This CDR3 contains 11 residues. Germline V gives CDR1 SGHVS, CDR2 FQNEAQ. The source of this sequence is a man younger than 35 in good health. Some clones in this sample may be carry-over from other donors' samples. This chain links TRBV7-8 with TRBJ1-1; D not certain. Sequenced: naive CD4+ T cells from PBMCs. Subset of the sample: CD45RA+ positively selected. The CDR3 spells CASSLGRAAFF. CDR3 DNA: TGTGCCAGCAGCTTAGGCCGGGCTGCTTTCTTT.